This T cell receptor beta chain was profiled in a study of T cells in Graves' hyperthyroidism and ophthalmopathy. TCR beta CDR3 regions were amplified from RNA transcripts. Researchers ran a first-round RT-PCR on the TCR CDR3 using the HTBI primer set. TCRdb re-analysed the multiplex PCR reads in MiXCR, keeping a single row per CDR3 protein. Of roughly 560,000 distinct CDR3 sequences listed, about 15% are singletons. At least ten counts were recorded for this clonotype. This CDR3 comprises 16 residues. V lost 5 bases, J lost 1 base, and 11 bases stayed unmatched. Germline CDR1 reads SNHLY; CDR2 reads FYNNEI.

The sequenced sample consisted of blood. V usage is TRBV2 and J usage is TRBJ2-7; 7 nucleotides line up with TRBD1. This clonotype originated in a woman aged 35 to 49 with Graves' ophthalmopathy. The CDR3 region is CASSPSRDSGSYEQYF. CDR3 sequence (DNA): TGTGCCAGCAGTCCGAGCCGGGACAGCGGTTCCTACGAGCAGTACTTC.